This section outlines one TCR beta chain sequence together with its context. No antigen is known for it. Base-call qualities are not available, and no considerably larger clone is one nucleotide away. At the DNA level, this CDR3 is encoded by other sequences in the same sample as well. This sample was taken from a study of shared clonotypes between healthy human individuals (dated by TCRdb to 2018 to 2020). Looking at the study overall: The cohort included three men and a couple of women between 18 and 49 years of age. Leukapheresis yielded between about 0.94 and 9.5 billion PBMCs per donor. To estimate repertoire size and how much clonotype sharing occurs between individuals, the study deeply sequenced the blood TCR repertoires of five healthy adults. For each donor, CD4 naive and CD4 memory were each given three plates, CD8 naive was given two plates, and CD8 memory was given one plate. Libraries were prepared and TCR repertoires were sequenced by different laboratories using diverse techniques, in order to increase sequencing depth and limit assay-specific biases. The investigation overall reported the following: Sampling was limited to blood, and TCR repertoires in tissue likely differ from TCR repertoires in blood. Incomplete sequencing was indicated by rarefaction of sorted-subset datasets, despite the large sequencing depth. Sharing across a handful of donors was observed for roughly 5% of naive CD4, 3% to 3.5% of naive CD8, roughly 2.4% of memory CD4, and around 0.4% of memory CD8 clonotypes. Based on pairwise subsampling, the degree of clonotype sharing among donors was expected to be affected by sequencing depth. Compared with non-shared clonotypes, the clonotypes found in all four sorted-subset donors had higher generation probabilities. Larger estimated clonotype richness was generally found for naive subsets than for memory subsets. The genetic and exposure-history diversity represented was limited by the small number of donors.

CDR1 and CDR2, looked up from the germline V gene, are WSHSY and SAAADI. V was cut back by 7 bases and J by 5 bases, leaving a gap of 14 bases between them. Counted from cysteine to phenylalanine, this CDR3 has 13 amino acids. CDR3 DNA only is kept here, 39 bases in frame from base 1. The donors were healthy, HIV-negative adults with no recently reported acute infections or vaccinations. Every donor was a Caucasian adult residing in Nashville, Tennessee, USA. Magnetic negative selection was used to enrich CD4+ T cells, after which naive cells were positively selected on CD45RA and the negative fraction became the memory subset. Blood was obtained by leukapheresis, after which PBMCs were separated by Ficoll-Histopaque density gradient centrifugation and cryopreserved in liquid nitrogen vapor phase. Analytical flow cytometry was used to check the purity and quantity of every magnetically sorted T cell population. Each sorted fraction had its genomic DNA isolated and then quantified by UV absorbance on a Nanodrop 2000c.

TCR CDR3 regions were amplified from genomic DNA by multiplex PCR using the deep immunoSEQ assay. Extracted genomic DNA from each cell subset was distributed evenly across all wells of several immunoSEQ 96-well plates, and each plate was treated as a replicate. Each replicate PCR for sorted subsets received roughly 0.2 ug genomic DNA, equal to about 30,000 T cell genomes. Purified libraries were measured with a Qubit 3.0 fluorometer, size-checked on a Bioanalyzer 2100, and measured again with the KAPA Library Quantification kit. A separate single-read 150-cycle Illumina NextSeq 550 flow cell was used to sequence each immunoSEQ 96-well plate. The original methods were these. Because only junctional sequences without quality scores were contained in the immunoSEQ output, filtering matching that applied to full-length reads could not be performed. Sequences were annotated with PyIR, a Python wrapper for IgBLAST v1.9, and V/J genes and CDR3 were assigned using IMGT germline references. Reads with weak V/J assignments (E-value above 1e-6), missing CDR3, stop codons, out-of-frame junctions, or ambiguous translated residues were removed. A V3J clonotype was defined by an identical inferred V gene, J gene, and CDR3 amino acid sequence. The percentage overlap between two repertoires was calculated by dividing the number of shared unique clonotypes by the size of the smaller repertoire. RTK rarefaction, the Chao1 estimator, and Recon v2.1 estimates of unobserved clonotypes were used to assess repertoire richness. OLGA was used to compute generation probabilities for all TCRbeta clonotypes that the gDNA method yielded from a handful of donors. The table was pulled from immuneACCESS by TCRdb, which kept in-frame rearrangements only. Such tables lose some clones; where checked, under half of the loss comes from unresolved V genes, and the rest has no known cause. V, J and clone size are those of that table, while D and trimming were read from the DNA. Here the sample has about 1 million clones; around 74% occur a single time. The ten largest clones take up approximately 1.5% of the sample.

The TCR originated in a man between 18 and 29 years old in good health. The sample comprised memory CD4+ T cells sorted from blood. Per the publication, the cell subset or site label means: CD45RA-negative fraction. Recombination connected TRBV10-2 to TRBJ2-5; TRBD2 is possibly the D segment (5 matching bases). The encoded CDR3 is CASTVRGKETQYF. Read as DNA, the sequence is TGCGCCAGCACGGTCCGGGGAAAGGAGACCCAGTACTTC.